The 4 T cell receptor beta chains below come from one sample, sequenced in a study of human T cells and chemical hapten exposure. Sample time point: patch test 1, 2 weeks after DPC sensitization. Noted treatment: therapeutic diphenylcyclopropenone sensitization with weekly scalp DPC. One entry per CDR3 protein results from TCRdb running MiXCR on the RACE reads. The repertoire includes 300,000 to 350,000 distinct CDR3 sequences, around 7% of them detected once, and 8.4% sits in the top ten. The source was whole blood, collected in connection with sensitization to the hapten diphenylcyclopropenone (DPC). The receptors were sampled from a young woman with alopecia areata. Some clones in this sample may be carry-over from other donors' samples.

V gene TRBV12-3 or TRBV12-4 combines with J gene TRBJ1-1; tentatively, D is TRBD1 (6 bases). V gave up 6 bases and J gave up 0 bases, with 17 bases separating them. The CDR3 is 16 residues long. The CDR3 region has the DNA TGTGCCAGCAGCTGGGGTGTGGGGGCTCTGAACACTGAAGCTTTCTTT. Its protein product is CASSWGVGALNTEAFF.

The chain links TRBV6-5 to TRBJ2-2, with D perhaps matching TRBD1 (5 bases). The CDR3 consists of 15 residues. Trimming stripped 2 bases from V and 4 bases from J, with 11 bases between. In germline, CDR1 is MNHEY, CDR2 SVGAGI. CDR3 DNA sequence: TGTGCCAGCAGTTACCGAGACAGTTTCACCGGGGAGCTGTTTTTT. Translating it yields CASSYRDSFTGELFF.

The gene calls are TRBV7-2 and TRBJ1-6; D remains unclear. Germline V lookup: CDR1 SGHTA, CDR2 FQGNSA. Trimming stripped 5 bases from V and 7 bases from J, with 9 bases between. The CDR3 is 13 residues long. Written as DNA, the CDR3 is TGTGCCAGCAGCCCCCGGCGGAATTCACCCCTCCACTTT. As protein: CASSPRRNSPLHF.

This clonotype has at least ten counts. The chain joins TRBV19 to TRBJ2-1, with D possibly being TRBD2 (6 bases). This CDR3 contains 14 residues. Germline assignment: CDR1 LNHDA and CDR2 SQIVND (reference sequence). V was cut by 4 bases and J by 2 bases, with 9 bases left in between. The CDR3 is CASSSGVAYNEQFF. The CDR3 DNA sequence: TGTGCCAGTAGTAGCGGGGTAGCCTACAATGAGCAGTTCTTC.